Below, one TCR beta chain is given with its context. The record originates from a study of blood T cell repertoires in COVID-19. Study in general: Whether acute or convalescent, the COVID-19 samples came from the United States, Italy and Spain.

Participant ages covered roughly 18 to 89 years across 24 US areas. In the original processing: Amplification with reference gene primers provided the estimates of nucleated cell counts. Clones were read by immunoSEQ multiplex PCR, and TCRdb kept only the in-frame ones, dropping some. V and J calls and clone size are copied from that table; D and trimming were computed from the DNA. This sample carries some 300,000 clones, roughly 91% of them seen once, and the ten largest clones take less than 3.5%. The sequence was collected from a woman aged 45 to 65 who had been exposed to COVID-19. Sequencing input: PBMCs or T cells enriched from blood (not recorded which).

The CDR3 coding sequence is TGTGCCAGCAGTCAGGACAGGAATCAGCCCCAGCATTTT. It codes for CASSQDRNQPQHF. The V gene is TRBV6-5, the J gene TRBJ1-5; 7 bases line up with TRBD1. Germline V gene sequence: CDR1 MNHEY, CDR2 SVGAGI. The CDR3 runs 13 residues. The J segment lost 4 bases and the V segment lost 5 bases, leaving 2 bases of the junction unmatched.